The 22 T cell receptor beta chains listed next were all sequenced from one sample in a study of blood T cells in healthy people across ages. Through a sample-barcoded 5' primer and a J-beta primer mix, a second PCR was run for about 7 to 12 cycles. TCRdb fed the 5' RACE reads into MiXCR, producing one record per CDR3 protein. The sample has around 800,000 distinct CDR3 sequences; about 46% are singletons. The sequenced sample was blood. These receptors were taken from a man older than 75 in good health.

The count of this clonotype is one. The chain is built from TRBV7-2 and TRBJ2-5; no firm D call. Germline-derived CDR1 and CDR2 are SGHTA and FQGNSA. Trimming cost V 3 bases and J 9 bases, with 11 bases left between them. This CDR3 is 12 amino acids long. The CDR3 sequence: CASSFQEKAQYF. The CDR3 DNA reads as TGTGCCAGCAGCTTTCAAGAGAAGGCCCAGTACTTC.

Remarks on this clonotype: This may arise from a read error, as a much more abundant clone is one base away. The rearrangement joins TRBV15 to TRBJ2-4; 8 bases line up with TRBD2. After removal of 0 bases from V and 13 bases from J, the junction contained 5 bases not matched to a gene. The germline gives CDR1 LNHNV, CDR2 YYDKDF (reference sequence). The length of the CDR3 is 13 residues. The CDR3 loop reads CATSREGAGEQYF. In nucleotides, the CDR3 is TGTGCCACCAGCAGAGAGGGAGCGGGGGAGCAGTACTTC.

This clonotype appeared a few times. The chain has TRBV7-9 and TRBJ2-7; 9 bases fit TRBD2. Germline-derived CDR1 and CDR2 are SEHNR and FQNEAQ (reference sequence). J lost 2 bases, V lost 1 base, and 3 bases had no gene match. The CDR3 loop spans 15 amino acids. The CDR3 reads CASSLVLAGPYEQYF. The CDR3 coding sequence is TGTGCCAGCAGCTTAGTGCTAGCGGGACCCTACGAGCAGTACTTC.

This clonotype has more than one count but fewer than ten. The J gene is TRBJ2-5, the V gene TRBV5-1; weak D call: TRBD2 (6 bases). With 1 base removed from V and 5 bases from J, the gap between germline ends came to 18 bases. This CDR3 is built from 16 residues. Germline V gene data show CDR1 as SGHRS and CDR2 as YFSETQ. As DNA, the CDR3 is TGCGCCAGCAGCTTGCTACCCTCTGGGGGGTTTGAGACCCAGTACTTC. Translated: CASSLLPSGGFETQYF.

The table lists this clonotype with a few counts. The CDR3 DNA reads TGTGCCAGCAGCCCATTGGCTAGCGGGGGGTACAATGAGCAGTTCTTC. It is translated as CASSPLASGGYNEQFF. The chain carries TRBV7-2 and TRBJ2-1; 11 bases map to TRBD2. From germline, CDR1 is SGHTA and CDR2 FQGNSA. V gave up 5 bases and J gave up 4 bases; unmatched junction bases: 7. This CDR3 spans 16 amino acids.

This rearrangement joins TRBV12-3 or TRBV12-4 to TRBJ2-3, with D perhaps given as TRBD1 or TRBD2 (7 bases each). The length of the CDR3 is 16 residues. V was pared by 5 bases and J by 3 bases, with 18 bases between. CDR3 DNA sequence: TGTGCCAGCAGTCGACAGGGAGCGGGACCGACAGATACGCAGTATTTT. Encoded protein: CASSRQGAGPTDTQYF.

The rearrangement joins TRBV7-2 to TRBJ2-2; a weak D match, TRBD1 (6 bases). Per the germline V gene, CDR1 is SGHTA and CDR2 is FQGNSA. Deletions cut 5 bases from V and 0 bases from J, with 10 bases between. The CDR3 covers 15 residues. The CDR3 region is CASSRRTANTGELFF. In nucleotides, the CDR3 is TGTGCCAGCAGCCGGAGGACAGCGAACACCGGGGAGCTGTTTTTT.

The chain employs TRBV7-9 and TRBJ2-5; 11 bases fit TRBD1. The DNA end is more similar to TRBJ2-7, so the J call may be wrong. The CDR3 has 17 amino acids. Germline lookup yields CDR1 SEHNR and CDR2 FQNEAQ (reference sequence). The DNA of the CDR3 is TGTGCCAGCAGCCCGAACCCCGGACAGGGGGCCTCCTACGAGCAGTACTTC. This gives the protein CASSPNPGQGASYEQYF.

In DNA form, the CDR3 reads TGTGCCAGCACCCCGGGACAGGCAAACTATGGCTACACCTTC. It codes for CASTPGQANYGYTF. The V and J genes are TRBV12-3 or TRBV12-4 and TRBJ1-2, with 8 bases matching TRBD1. This CDR3 is 14 amino acids long. With 7 bases clipped from V and 2 bases from J, the junction kept 6 bases outside the gene matches.

This clonotype has just a few counts. The rearrangement uses TRBV28 and TRBJ2-1, with a possible D match to TRBD2 (6 bases). V lost 10 bases to trimming and J lost 7 bases, with 23 bases between them. The CDR3 has 15 residues. Germline CDR1 reads MDHEN; CDR2 reads SYDVKM. The DNA of the CDR3 is TGTGCCATCCAGGCCCCGGGAGCCGCGGTGAATGAGCAGTTCTTC. It codes for CAIQAPGAAVNEQFF.

The chain employs TRBV6-1 and TRBJ1-5; possibly TRBD1 for D (5 bases). The CDR3 is made up of 15 amino acids. Deletions cut 7 bases from V and 0 bases from J, with 13 bases between. CDR1 and CDR2 from the germline V gene are MNHNS and SASEGT. The CDR3 region has the DNA TGTGCCAGCAACATGGGGCGCGGTAGCAATCAGCCCCAGCATTTT. Protein: CASNMGRGSNQPQHF.

The gene calls are TRBV14 and TRBJ2-7; either TRBD1 or TRBD2 may fit D (5 bases each). The germline gives CDR1 SGHDN, CDR2 FVKESK. The CDR3 length is 16 residues. V was pared by 2 bases and J by 7 bases, with 21 bases between. CDR3 residues: CASSQIDTGAGGEQYF. The CDR3 bases are TGTGCCAGCAGCCAAATAGATACAGGAGCCGGCGGGGAGCAGTACTTC.

This clonotype was seen a handful of times. The rearrangement uses TRBV20-1 and TRBJ2-7; D unresolved. The CDR3 sequence is 13 residues long. Germline V gene data show CDR1 as DFQATT and CDR2 as SNEGSKA (reference sequence). V was cut by 1 base and J by 6 bases, with 13 bases left in between. CDR3 DNA: TGCAGTGCTAGAGTACCGCCCATCCCCGAGCAGTACTTC. This translates into CSARVPPIPEQYF.

CDR3 bases: TGCAGTGCTAGAAACCTAGCGGGAGGATGGACAGAGACCCAGTACTTC. Its protein product is CSARNLAGGWTETQYF. The chain carries TRBV20-1 and TRBJ2-5; the match to TRBD2 covers 11 bases. The trim removed 2 bases at V and 4 bases at J, leaving 9 bases unmatched. This CDR3 comprises 16 residues. Per the germline V gene, CDR1 is DFQATT and CDR2 is SNEGSKA (reference sequence).

V and J are TRBV2 and TRBJ1-2, with TRBD1 identical over 7 bases. CDR3 size: 14 residues. Trimming removed 4 bases from V and 6 bases from J; junction bases left unmatched: 8. Germline-derived CDR1 and CDR2 are SNHLY and FYNNEI. The CDR3 here is CASSVRKGANGYTF. CDR3 bases: TGTGCCAGCAGTGTTCGTAAGGGGGCGAATGGCTACACCTTC.

This clonotype has just a few counts. This chain joins TRBV10-2 and TRBJ1-6; D is unclear. The V gene lost 0 bases and the J gene lost 10 bases, with 7 bases spanning the gap. Germline V lookup: CDR1 WSHSY, CDR2 SAAADI. The CDR3 runs 13 residues. CDR3 loop: CASSESFESPLHF. Here the CDR3 DNA reads TGCGCCAGCAGTGAGTCCTTCGAATCACCCCTCCACTTT.

The chain employs TRBV11-2 and TRBJ2-5; 11 bases map to TRBD2. The CDR3 spans 14 residues. Trimming cost V 4 bases and J 7 bases; bases outside gene matches: 5. CDR1 and CDR2 (germline): SGHAT, FQNNGV. CDR3 bases: TGTGCCAGCAGCTACGTGACTAGCGGGATGACCCAGTACTTC. Translating gives CASSYVTSGMTQYF. The full variable domain, completed using reference TRBV11-2 and TRBJ2-5, is EAGVAQSPRYKIIEKRQSVAFWCNPISGHATLYWYQQILGQGPKLLIQFQNNGVVDDSQLPKDRFSAERLKGVDSTLKIQPAKLEDSAVYLCASSYVTSGMTQYFGPGTRLLVL.

This clonotype was seen many times. The gene calls are TRBV7-6 and TRBJ2-1, with 8 bases that match TRBD2. This CDR3 spans 19 amino acids. V trimming: 0 bases; J trimming: 8 bases; junction bases outside the gene matches: 18. Germline lookup yields CDR1 SGHVS and CDR2 FNYEAQ. Here the CDR3 DNA reads TGTGCCAGCAGCTTAGCGGGAGGAATAGCGGGAAAACGTACAGATGAGCAGTTCTTC. Its protein product is CASSLAGGIAGKRTDEQFF.

The chain has TRBV4-1 and TRBJ2-1; D is unclear. The closer fit of TRBJ2-7 to the DNA end suggests the J call may be wrong. Germline V gene sequence: CDR1 MGHRA, CDR2 YSYEKL. The CDR3 runs 16 residues. CDR3 sequence: CASSRPPPQIYYEQYV. CDR3 coding DNA: TGCGCCAGCAGCCGGCCGCCACCACAGATATATTACGAGCAGTACGTC.

The chain links TRBV28 to TRBJ2-1, with 12 bases matching TRBD2. Germline trimming cut 7 bases from V and 6 bases from J; bases unmatched to any gene: 7. The germline gives CDR1 MDHEN, CDR2 SYDVKM. The CDR3 has 15 residues. The CDR3 nucleotides read TGTGCCAGCACCCCGACTAGCGGGAGCCCCAATGAGCAGTTCTTC. Encoded protein: CASTPTSGSPNEQFF.

V and J are TRBV18 and TRBJ2-1; 9 positions agree with TRBD1. Trimming cost V 3 bases and J 10 bases; bases outside gene matches: 7. This CDR3 is built from 14 residues. CDR1 is KGHSH, CDR2 LQKENI, per germline. Written as DNA, the CDR3 is TGTGCCAGCTCACCCAGGACAGGGGCACTAGAGCAGTTCTTC. This sequence encodes CASSPRTGALEQFF.

This clonotype was observed a handful of times. V is TRBV27 and J is TRBJ2-4; D gene unclear. The length of the CDR3 is 14 residues. V was trimmed by 6 bases and J by 3 bases, leaving 12 bases between them. CDR1 and CDR2 (germline): MNHEY, SMNVEV (reference sequence). CDR3: CASSTEQRKNIQYF. The CDR3 DNA follows: TGTGCCAGCAGCACCGAGCAGCGCAAAAACATTCAGTACTTC.